The T cell receptor beta chain under discussion was sequenced for a study of blood T cell repertoires in COVID-19. Overall study: PBMCs, B-cell-depleted T cells, or T cells were the source of the cDNA or gDNA that made up the material.

The CDR3 loop spans 13 amino acids. The germline CDR1 and CDR2 sequences are SNHLY and FYNNEI. The junction had 8 bases not matched to a gene; V was cut back by 4 bases and J by 14 bases. As originally analysed: By means of reference gene primer amplification, nucleated cell counts were estimated. Sequenced by immunoSEQ multiplex PCR; TCRdb stores in-frame clones only, minus some. That table is the source of V, J and clone size, and D and trimming were worked out from the DNA. The sample lists 100,000 or so clones; 84% were seen once. The sample consisted of peripheral blood. The sequence came from a man in his 70s with active or convalescent COVID-19. The chain is built from TRBV2 and TRBJ2-1, with 10 bases matching TRBD1. This chain's CDR3 is CASSAGQGQGKFF. The CDR3 bases are TGTGCCAGCAGTGCCGGTCAGGGACAGGGGAAGTTCTTC.